This entry is about one T cell receptor beta chain. The CDR3 contains 13 residues. Per germline, CDR1 MNHNY and CDR2 SVGAGI (reference sequence). The germline V and J ends were trimmed by 6 bases and 6 bases, with 12 bases remaining between them. The sample belongs to a study of shared clonotypes between healthy human individuals. Sequencing was performed with immunoSEQ multiplex PCR; in TCRdb, only in-frame clones are kept and a portion is missing. The sample has some 480,000 clones, about 80% seen once. The source material was PBMCs. The chain is built from TRBV6-6 and TRBJ1-5; D perhaps matches TRBD1 (5 bases). The receptor was isolated from a woman between 35 and 50 years old in good health. Some clones in this sample may be carry-over from other donors' samples. CDR3 amino acids: CASSPGGGQPQHF. CDR3 sequence (DNA): TGTGCCAGCAGCCCGGGGGGGGGTCAGCCCCAGCATTTT.